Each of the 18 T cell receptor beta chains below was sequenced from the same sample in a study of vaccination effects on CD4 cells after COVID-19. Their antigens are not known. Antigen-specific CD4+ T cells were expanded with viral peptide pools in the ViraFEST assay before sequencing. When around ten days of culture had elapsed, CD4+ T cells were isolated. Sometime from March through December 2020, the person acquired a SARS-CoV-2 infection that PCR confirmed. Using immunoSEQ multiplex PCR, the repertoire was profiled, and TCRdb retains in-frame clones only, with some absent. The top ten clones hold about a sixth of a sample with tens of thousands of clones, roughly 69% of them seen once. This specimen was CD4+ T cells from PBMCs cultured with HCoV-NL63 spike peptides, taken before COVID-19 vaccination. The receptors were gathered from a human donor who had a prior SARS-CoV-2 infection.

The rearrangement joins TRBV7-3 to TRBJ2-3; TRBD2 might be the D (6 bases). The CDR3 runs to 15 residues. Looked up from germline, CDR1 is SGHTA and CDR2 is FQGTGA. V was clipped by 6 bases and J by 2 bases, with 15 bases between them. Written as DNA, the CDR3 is TGTGCCAGCAGACCCAGCGGGTTGTTCACAGATACGCAGTATTTT. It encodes CASRPSGLFTDTQYF. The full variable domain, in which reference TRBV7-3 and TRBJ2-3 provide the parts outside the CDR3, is GAGVSQTPSNKVTEKGKYVELRCDPISGHTALYWYRQSLGQGPEFLIYFQGTGAADDSGLPNDRFFAVRPEGSVSTLKIQRTERGDSAVYLCASRPSGLFTDTQYFGPGTRLTVL.

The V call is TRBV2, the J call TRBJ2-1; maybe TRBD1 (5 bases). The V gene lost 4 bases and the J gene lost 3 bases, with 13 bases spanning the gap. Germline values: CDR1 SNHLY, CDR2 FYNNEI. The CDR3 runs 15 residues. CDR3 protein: CASSVGQGFYNEQFF. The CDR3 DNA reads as TGTGCCAGCAGTGTGGGGCAGGGATTCTACAATGAGCAGTTCTTC.

The DNA for the CDR3 is TGCGCCAGCAGCCTGGGGCGGGAGGATGGGGAGCTGTTTTTT. It specifies CASSLGREDGELFF. The rearrangement joins TRBV5-1 to TRBJ2-2; 8 bases agree with TRBD2. After removal of 4 bases from V and 8 bases from J, the junction contained 7 bases not matched to a gene. The CDR3 runs to 14 residues. The V gene's germline CDR1 is SGHRS and CDR2 YFSETQ.

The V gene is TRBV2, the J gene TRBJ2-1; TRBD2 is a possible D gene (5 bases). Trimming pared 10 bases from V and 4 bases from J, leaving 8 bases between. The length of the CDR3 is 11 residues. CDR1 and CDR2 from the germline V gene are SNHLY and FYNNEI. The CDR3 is CATEGYNEQFF. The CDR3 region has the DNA TGTGCCACCGAGGGTTACAATGAGCAGTTCTTC.

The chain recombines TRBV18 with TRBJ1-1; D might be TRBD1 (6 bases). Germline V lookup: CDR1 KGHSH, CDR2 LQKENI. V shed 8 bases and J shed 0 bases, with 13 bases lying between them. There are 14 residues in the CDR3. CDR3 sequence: CASHDRFMNTEAFF. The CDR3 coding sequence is TGTGCCAGCCATGACAGGTTCATGAACACTGAAGCTTTCTTT. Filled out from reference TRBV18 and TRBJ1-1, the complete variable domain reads NAGVMQNPRHLVRRRGQEARLRCSPMKGHSHVYWYRQLPEEGLKFMVYLQKENIIDESGMPKERFSAEFPKEGPSILRIQQVVRGDSAAYFCASHDRFMNTEAFFGQGTRLTVV.

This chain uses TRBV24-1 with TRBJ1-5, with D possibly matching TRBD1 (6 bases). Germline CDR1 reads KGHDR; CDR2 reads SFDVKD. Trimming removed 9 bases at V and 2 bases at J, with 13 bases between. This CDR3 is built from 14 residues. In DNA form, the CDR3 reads TGTGCCACCGGGGGGGAGGGGGGCAATCAGCCCCAGCATTTT. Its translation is CATGGEGGNQPQHF.

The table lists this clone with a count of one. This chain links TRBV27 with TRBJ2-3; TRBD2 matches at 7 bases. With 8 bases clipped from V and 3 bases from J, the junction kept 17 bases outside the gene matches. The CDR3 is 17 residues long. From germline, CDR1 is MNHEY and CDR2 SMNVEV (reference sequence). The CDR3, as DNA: TGTGCCAGCGCCCTAAAGGTGCGGGAGATGGGGACAGATACGCAGTATTTT. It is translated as CASALKVREMGTDTQYF.

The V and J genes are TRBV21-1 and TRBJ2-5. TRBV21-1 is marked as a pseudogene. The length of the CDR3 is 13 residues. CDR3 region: CASSKGDEQTQYF. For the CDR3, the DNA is TGTGCCAGCAGCAAAGGTGATGAACAGACCCAGTACTTC.

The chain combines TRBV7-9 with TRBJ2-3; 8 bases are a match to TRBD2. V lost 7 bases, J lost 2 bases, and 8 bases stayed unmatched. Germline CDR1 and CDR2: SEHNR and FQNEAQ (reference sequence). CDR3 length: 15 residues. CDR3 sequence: CASNTGGGNTDTQYF. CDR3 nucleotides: TGTGCCAGCAACACGGGCGGGGGGAACACAGATACGCAGTATTTT.

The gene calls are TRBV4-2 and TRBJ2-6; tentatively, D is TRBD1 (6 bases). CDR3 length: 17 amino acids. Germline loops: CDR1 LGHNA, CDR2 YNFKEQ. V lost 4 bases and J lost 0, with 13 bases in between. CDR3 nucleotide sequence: TGTGCCAGCAGCCCCGAGACAGGTTACTCTGGGGCCAACGTCCTGACTTTC. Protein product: CASSPETGYSGANVLTF.

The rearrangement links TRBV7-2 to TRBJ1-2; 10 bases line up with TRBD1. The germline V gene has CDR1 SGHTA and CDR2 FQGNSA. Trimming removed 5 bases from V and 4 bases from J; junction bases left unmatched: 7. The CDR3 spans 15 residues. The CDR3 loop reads CASSPTGGLLYGYTF. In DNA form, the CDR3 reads TGTGCCAGCAGCCCGACAGGGGGCCTGCTCTATGGCTACACCTTC.

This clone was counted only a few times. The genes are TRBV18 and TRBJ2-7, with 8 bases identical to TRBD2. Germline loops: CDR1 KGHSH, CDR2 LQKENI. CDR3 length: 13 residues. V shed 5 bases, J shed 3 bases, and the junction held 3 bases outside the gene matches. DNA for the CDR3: TGTGCCAGCTCAACAAGCGGGGGCTACGAGCAGTACTTC. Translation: CASSTSGGYEQYF.

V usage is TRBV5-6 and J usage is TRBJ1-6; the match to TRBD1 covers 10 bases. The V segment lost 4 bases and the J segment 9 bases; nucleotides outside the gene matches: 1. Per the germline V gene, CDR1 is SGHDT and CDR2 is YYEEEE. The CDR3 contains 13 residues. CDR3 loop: CASSRDRGSPLHF. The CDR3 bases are TGTGCCAGCAGCCGGGACAGGGGTTCACCCCTCCACTTT.

This CDR3 is CASSLEGTGIHEQYF. The DNA of the CDR3 is TGTGCCAGCAGCTTAGAAGGGACAGGGATCCACGAGCAGTACTTC. The chain links TRBV13 to TRBJ2-7; TRBD1 matches 9 bases. Germline V gives CDR1 PRHDT, CDR2 FYEKMQ (reference sequence). The CDR3 totals 15 residues. The junction had 6 bases not matched to a gene; V was cut back by 1 base and J by 5 bases.

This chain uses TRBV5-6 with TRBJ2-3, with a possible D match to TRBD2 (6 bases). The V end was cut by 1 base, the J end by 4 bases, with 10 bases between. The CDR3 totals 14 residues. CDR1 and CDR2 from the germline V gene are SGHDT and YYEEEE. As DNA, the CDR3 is TGTGCCAGCAGCTTGAGTCCGGGGGCAGATACGCAGTATTTT. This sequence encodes CASSLSPGADTQYF.

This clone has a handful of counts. CDR3 DNA: TGTGCCAGCAGTTTATCCGAGGGGACTGAAGCTTTCTTT. This sequence encodes CASSLSEGTEAFF. This chain uses TRBV12-3 or TRBV12-4 with TRBJ1-1; possibly TRBD1 for D (5 bases). Trimming shortened V by 2 bases and J by 5 bases, and 9 bases separated the two germline ends. CDR3 length: 13 amino acids.

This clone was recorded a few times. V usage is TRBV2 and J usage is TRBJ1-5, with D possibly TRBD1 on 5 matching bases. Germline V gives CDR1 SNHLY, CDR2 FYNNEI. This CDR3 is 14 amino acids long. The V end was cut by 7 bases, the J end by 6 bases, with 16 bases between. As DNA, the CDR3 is TGTGCCAGCACGGATGGGGGAATAGGTCAGCCCCAGCATTTT. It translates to CASTDGGIGQPQHF.

CDR3 sequence (DNA): TGTGCCAGCAGCCAAAGTATATTCAGAAACACTGAAGCTTTCTTT. Amino acid sequence: CASSQSIFRNTEAFF. V gene TRBV3-1 (or the pseudogene TRBV3-2) combines with J gene TRBJ1-1; no clear D. Per the germline V gene, CDR1 is LGHDT and CDR2 is YNNKEL (reference sequence). Trimming took off 2 bases at V and 2 bases at J, with 12 bases between the two ends. This CDR3 comprises 15 residues.